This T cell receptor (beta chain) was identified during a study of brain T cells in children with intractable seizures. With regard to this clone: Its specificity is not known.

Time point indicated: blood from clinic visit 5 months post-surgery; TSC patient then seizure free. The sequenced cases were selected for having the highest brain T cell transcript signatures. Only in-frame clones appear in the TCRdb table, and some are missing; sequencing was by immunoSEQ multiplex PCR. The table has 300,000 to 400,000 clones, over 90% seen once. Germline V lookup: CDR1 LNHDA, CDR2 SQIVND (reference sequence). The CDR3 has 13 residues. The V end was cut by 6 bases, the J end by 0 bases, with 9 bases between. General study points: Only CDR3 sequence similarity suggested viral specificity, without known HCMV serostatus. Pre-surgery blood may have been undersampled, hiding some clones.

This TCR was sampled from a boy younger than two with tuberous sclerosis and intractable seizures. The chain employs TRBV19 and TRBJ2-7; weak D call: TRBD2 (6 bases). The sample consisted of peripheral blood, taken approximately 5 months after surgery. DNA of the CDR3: TGTGCCAGTAGCCGAGCGGGCTCCTACGAGCAGTACTTC. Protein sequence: CASSRAGSYEQYF.